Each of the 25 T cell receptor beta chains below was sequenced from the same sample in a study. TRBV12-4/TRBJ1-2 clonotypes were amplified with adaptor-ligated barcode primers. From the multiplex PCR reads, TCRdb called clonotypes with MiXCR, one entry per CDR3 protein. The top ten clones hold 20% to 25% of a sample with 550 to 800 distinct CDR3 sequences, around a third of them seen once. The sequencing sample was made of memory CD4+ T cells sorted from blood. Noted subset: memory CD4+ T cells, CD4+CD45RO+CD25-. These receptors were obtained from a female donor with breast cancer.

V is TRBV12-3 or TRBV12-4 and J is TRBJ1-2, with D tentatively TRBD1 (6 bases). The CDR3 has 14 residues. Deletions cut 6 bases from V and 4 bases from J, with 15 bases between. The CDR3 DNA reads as TGTGCCAGCAGCCGTGACAGGCGGTGCTATGGCTACACCTTC. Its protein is CASSRDRRCYGYTF.

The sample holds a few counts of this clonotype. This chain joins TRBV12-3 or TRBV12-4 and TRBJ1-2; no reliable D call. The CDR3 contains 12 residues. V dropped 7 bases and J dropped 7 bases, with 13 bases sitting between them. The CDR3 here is CASTRAAGGYTF. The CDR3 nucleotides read TGTGCCAGCACTAGGGCCGCGGGTGGCTACACCTTC.

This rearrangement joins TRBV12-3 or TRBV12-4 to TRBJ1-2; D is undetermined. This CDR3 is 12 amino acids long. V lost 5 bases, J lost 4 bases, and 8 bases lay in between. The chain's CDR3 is CASSPNIYGYTF. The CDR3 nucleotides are TGTGCCAGCAGTCCCAACATCTATGGCTACACCTTC.

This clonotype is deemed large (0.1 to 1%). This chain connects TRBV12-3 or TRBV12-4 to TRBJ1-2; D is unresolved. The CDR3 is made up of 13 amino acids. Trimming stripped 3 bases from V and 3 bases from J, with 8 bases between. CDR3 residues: CASSFMADYGYTF. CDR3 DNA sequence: TGTGCCAGCAGTTTTATGGCGGACTATGGCTACACCTTC.

CDR3 protein: CASIPGDRGLSYGYTF. In DNA form, the CDR3 reads TGTGCCAGCATACCAGGGGACAGGGGCCTTAGCTATGGCTACACCTTC. The genes are TRBV12-3 or TRBV12-4 and TRBJ1-2, with TRBD1 identical over 10 bases. This CDR3 has 16 amino acids. V lost 7 bases and J lost 4; bases outside the gene matches: 12.

CDR3 in DNA: TGTGCCAGCAGTTTGGGAAGGGAGGCTGGCTACACCTTC. Its protein product is CASSLGREAGYTF. The chain uses TRBV12-3 or TRBV12-4 and TRBJ1-2; D call uncertain. The germline V and J ends were trimmed by 3 bases and 7 bases, with 12 bases remaining between them. This CDR3 has 13 residues.

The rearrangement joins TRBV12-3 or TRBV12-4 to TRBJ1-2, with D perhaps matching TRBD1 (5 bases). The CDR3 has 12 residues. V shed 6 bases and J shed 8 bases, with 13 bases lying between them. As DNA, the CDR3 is TGTGCCAGCAGCCAGGGTATTCGGGGCTACACCTTC. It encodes CASSQGIRGYTF.

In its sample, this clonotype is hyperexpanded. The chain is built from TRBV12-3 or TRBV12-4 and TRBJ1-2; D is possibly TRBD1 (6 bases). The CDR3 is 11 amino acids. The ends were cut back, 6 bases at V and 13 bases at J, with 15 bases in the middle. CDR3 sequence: CASRSGDVVTF. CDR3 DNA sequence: TGTGCCAGCAGATCAGGGGATGTTGTCACCTTC.

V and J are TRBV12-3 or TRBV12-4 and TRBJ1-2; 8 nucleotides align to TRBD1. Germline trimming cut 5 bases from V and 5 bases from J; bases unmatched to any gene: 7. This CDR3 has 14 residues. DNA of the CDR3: TGTGCCAGCAGTGGACAGGGCAGACTGTATGGCTACACCTTC. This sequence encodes CASSGQGRLYGYTF.

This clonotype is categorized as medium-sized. The CDR3 DNA reads TGTGCTAGTGGGACGGACTATGGCTACACCTTC. Encoded protein: CASGTDYGYTF. This chain links TRBV12-5 with TRBJ1-2; D unresolved. Germline-derived CDR1 and CDR2 are LGHNT and FRNRAP. The CDR3 runs to 11 residues. Trimming pared 6 bases from V and 3 bases from J, leaving 5 bases between.

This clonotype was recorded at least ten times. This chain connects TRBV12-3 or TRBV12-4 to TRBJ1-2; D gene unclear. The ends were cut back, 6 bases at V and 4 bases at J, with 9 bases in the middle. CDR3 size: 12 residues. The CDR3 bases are TGTGCCAGCAGCCGGCCGAGCTATGGCTACACCTTC. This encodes CASSRPSYGYTF.

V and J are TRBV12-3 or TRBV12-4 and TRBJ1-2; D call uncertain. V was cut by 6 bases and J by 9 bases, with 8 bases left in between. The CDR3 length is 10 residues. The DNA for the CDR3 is TGTGCCAGCAGCCAGCGGAGCTACACCTTC. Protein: CASSQRSYTF.

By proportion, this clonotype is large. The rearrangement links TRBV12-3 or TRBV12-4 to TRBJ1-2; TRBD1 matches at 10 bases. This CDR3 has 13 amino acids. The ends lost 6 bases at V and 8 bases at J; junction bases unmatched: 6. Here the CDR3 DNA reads TGTGCCAGCAGCCCGGGACAGGGGTACGGCTACACCTTC. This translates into CASSPGQGYGYTF.

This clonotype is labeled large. CDR3 nucleotide sequence: TGTGCCAGCAGGGCGGGGATTGGTGGCTACACCTTC. This sequence encodes CASRAGIGGYTF. This chain uses TRBV12-3 or TRBV12-4 with TRBJ1-2; no definite D call. The CDR3 is 12 residues long. V was cut by 6 bases and J by 7 bases, with 12 bases left in between.

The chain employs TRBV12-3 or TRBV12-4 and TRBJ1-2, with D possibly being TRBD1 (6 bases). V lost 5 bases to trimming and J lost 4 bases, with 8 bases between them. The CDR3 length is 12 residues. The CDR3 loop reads CASSRDIYGYTF. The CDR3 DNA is TGTGCCAGCAGTAGGGACATCTATGGCTACACCTTC.

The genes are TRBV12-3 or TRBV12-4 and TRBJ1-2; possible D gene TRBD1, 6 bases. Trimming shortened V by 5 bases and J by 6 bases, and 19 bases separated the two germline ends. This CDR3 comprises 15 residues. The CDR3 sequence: CASSVTGKGDDGYTF. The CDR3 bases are TGTGCCAGCAGTGTCACAGGGAAAGGAGACGATGGCTACACCTTC.

CDR3 loop: CASTPGQGNYGYTF. The CDR3 DNA reads as TGTGCCAGCACCCCGGGACAGGGAAACTATGGCTACACCTTC. The chain is built from TRBV12-3 or TRBV12-4 and TRBJ1-2, with 9 bases that match TRBD1. The CDR3 consists of 14 residues. With V trimmed by 7 bases and J by 2 bases, 5 bases remained unmatched.

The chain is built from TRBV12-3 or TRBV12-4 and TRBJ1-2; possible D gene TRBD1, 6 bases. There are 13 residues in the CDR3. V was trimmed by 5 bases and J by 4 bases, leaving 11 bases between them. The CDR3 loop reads CASSSGTTYGYTF. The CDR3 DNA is TGTGCCAGCAGTAGCGGGACAACCTATGGCTACACCTTC.

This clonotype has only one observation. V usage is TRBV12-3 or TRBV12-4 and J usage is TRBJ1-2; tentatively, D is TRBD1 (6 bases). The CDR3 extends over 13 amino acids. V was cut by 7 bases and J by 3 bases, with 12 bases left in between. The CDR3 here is CASKTGVDYGYTF. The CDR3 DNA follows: TGTGCCAGCAAGACAGGCGTCGACTATGGCTACACCTTC.

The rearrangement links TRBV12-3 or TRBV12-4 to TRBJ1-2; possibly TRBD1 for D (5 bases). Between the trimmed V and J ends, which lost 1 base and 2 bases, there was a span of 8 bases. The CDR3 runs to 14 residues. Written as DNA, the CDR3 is TGTGCCAGCAGTTTAGAAGCAGGGAACTATGGCTACACCTTC. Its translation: CASSLEAGNYGYTF.

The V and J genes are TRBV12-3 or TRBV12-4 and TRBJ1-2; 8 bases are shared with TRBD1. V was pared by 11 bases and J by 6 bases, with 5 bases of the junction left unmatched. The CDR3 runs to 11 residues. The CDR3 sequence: CAVGQGHGYTF. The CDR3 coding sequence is TGTGCCGTAGGACAGGGACATGGCTACACCTTC.

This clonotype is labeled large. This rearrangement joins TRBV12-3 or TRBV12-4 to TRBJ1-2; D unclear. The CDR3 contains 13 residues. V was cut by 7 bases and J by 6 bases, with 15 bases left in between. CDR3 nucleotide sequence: TGTGCCAGCAAAGGACTGCCCGGGGATGGCTACACCTTC. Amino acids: CASKGLPGDGYTF.

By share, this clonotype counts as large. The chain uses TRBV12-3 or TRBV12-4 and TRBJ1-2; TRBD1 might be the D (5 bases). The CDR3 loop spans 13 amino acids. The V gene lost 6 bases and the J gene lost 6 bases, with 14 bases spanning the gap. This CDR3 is CASSPGHIDGYTF. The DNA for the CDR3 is TGTGCCAGCAGCCCCGGACATATAGATGGCTACACCTTC.

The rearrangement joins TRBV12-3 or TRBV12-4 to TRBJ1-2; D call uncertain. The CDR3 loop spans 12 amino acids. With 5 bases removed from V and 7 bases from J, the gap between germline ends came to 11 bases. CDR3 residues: CASSIGGAGYTF. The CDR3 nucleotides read TGTGCCAGCAGTATCGGAGGTGCTGGCTACACCTTC.

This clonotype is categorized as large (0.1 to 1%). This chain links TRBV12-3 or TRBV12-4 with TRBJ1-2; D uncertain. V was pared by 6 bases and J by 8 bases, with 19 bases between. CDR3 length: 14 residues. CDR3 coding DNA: TGTGCCAGCAGCACCGCATACTTGGGTGGAGGCTACACCTTC. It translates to CASSTAYLGGGYTF.